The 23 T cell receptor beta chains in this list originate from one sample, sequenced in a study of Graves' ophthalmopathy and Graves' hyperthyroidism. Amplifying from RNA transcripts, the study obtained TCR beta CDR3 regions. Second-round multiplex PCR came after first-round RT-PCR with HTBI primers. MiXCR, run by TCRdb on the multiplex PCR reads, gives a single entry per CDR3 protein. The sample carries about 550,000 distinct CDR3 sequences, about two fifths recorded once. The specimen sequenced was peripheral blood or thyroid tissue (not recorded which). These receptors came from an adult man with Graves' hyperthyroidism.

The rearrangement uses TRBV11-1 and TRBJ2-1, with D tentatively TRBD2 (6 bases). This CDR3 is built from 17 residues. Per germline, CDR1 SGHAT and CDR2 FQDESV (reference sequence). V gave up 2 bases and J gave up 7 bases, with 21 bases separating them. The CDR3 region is CASSLSPGGERVNEQFF. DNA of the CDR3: TGTGCCAGCAGCTTATCCCCAGGCGGGGAGCGGGTAAATGAGCAGTTCTTC.

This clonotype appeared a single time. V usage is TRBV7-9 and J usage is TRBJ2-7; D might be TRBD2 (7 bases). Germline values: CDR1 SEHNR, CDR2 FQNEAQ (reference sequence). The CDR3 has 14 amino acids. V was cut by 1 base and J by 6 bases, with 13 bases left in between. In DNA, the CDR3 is TGTGCCAGCAGCTTAGGCGGGGGCGAAATCGAGCAGTACTTC. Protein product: CASSLGGGEIEQYF.

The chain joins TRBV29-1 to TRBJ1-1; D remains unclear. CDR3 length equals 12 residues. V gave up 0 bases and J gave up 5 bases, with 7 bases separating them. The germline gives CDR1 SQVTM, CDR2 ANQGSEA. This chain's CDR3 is CSVEEGMTEAFF. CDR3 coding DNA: TGCAGCGTTGAAGAGGGGATGACTGAAGCTTTCTTT.

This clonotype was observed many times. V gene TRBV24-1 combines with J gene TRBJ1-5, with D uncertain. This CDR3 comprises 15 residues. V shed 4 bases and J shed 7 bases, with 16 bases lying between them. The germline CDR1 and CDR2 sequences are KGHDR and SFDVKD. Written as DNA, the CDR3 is TGTGCCACCAGTGACCCTACACGGGCGGGGCAGCCCCAGCATTTT. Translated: CATSDPTRAGQPQHF.

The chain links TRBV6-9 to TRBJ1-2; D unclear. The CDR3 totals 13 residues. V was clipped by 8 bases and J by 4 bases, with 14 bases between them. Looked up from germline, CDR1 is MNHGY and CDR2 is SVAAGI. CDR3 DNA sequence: TGTGCCAGCTCACCGGGAGAAGCCTATGGCTACACCTTC. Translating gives CASSPGEAYGYTF.

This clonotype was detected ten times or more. The CDR3 loop reads CSAPGQGPHTGELFF. In DNA, the CDR3 is TGCAGTGCCCCAGGACAGGGGCCCCACACCGGGGAGCTGTTTTTT. V is TRBV20-1 and J is TRBJ2-2; TRBD1 agrees at 9 bases. Germline CDR1 DFQATT, CDR2 SNEGSKA (reference sequence). CDR3 length equals 15 residues. V was clipped by 6 bases and J by 3 bases; unmatched bases: 8.

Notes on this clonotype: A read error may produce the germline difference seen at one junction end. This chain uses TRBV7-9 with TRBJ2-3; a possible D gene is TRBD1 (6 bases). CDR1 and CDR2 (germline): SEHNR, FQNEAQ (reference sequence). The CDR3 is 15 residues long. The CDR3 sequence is CASSPTGKHTGTQYF. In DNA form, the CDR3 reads TGTGCCAGCAGCCCGACAGGAAAACACACAGGTACGCAGTATTTT. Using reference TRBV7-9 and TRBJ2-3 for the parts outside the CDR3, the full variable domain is DTGVSQNPRHKITKRGQNVTFRCDPISEHNRLYWYRQTLGQGPEFLTYFQNEAQLEKSRLLSDRFSAERPKGSFSTLEIQRTEQGDSAMYLCASSPTGKHTGTQYFGPGTRLTVL.

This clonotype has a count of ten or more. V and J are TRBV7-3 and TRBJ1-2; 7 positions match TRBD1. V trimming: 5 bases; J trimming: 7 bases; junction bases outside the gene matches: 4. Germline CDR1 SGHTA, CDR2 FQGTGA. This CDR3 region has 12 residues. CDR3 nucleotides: TGTGCCAGCAGCACGGGGACAGCTGGCTACACCTTC. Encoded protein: CASSTGTAGYTF.

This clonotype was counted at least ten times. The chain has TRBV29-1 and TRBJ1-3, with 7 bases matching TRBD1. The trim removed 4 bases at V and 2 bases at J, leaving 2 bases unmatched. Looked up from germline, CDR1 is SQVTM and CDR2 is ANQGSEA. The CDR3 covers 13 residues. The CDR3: CSVGGTAGNTIYF. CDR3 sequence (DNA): TGCAGCGTTGGGGGGACAGCTGGAAACACCATATATTTT.

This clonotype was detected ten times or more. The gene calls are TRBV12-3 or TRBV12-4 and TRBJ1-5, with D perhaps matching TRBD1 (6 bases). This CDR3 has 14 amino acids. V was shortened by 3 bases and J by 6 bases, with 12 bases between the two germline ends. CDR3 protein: CASSFGGARQPQHF. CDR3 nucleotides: TGTGCCAGCAGTTTTGGGGGGGCACGTCAGCCCCAGCATTTT.

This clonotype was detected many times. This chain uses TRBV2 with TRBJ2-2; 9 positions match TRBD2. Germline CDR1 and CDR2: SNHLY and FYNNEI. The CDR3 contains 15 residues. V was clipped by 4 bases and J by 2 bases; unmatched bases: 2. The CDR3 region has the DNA TGTGCCAGCAGTGGACTAGCGGATAACACCGGGGAGCTGTTTTTT. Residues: CASSGLADNTGELFF.

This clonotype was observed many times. The CDR3 reads CASSFGDQNGYTF. The CDR3 DNA is TGTGCCAGCAGCTTTGGTGACCAGAATGGCTACACCTTC. The chain uses TRBV5-5 and TRBJ1-2; the D is unclear. This CDR3 contains 13 residues. The V and J ends lost 2 bases and 6 bases respectively, with 11 bases between them. Germline V gene lookup returns CDR1 SGHKS and CDR2 YYEKEE (reference sequence).

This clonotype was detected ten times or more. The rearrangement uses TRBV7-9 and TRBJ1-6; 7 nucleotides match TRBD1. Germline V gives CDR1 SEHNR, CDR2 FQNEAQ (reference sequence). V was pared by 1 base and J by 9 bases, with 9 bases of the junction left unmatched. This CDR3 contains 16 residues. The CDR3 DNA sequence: TGTGCCAGCAGCTTAGGGGGGCGACAGGGAGGTTCACCCCTCCACTTT. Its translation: CASSLGGRQGGSPLHF.

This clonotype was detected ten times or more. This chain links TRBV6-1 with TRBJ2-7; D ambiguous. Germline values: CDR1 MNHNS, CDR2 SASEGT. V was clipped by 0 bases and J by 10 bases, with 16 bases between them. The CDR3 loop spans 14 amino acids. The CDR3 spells CASSEASWTSPQYF. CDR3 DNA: TGTGCCAGCAGTGAAGCCAGTTGGACGAGTCCACAGTACTTC.

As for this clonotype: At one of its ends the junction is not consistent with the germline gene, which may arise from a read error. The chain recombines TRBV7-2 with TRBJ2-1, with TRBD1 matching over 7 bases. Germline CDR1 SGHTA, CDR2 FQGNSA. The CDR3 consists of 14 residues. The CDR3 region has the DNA TGTGCCAGCAGTTTAGACAGGGCAAACAATGAGCAGTTCTTC. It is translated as CASSLDRANNEQFF.

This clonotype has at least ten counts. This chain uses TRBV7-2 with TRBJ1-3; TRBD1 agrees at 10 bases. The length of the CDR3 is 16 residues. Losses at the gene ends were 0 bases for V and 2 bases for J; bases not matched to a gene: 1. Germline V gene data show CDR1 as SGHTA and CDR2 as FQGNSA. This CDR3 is CASSLAGTGAGNTIYF. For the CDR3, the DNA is TGTGCCAGCAGCTTAGCGGGGACAGGGGCTGGAAACACCATATATTTT.

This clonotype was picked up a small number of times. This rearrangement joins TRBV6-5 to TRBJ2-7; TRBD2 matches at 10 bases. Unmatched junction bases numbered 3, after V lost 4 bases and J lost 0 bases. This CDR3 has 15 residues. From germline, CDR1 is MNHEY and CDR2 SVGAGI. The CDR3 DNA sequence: TGTGCCAGCAGTTTCAGGACTAGCGGCTCCTACGAGCAGTACTTC. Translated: CASSFRTSGSYEQYF.

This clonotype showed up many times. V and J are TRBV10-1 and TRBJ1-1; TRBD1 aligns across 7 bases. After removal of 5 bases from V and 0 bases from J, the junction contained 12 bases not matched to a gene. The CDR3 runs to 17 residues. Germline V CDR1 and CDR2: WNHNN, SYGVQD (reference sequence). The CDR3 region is CASSLGTALHMNTEAFF. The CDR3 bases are TGCGCCAGCAGTCTCGGGACAGCTCTCCACATGAACACTGAAGCTTTCTTT.

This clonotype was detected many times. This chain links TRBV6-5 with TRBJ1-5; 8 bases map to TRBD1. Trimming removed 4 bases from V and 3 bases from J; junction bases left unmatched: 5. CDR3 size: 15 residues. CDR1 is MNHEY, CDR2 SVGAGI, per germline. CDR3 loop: CASSSLQGANQPQHF. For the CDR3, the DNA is TGTGCCAGCAGTTCACTGCAGGGGGCCAATCAGCCCCAGCATTTT.

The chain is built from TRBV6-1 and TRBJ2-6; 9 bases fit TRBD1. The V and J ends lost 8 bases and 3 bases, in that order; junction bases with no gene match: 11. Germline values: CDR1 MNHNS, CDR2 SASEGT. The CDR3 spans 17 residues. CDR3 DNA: TGTGCCAGCCGGACGGGACAGGGTTTGGTTGGGGCCAACGTCCTGACTTTC. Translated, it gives CASRTGQGLVGANVLTF.

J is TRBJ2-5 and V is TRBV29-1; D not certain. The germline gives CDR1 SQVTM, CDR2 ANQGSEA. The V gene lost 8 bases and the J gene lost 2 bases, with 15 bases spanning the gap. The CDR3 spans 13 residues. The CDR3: CSSYEQAQETQYF. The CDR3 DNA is TGCAGCAGTTACGAGCAGGCTCAAGAGACCCAGTACTTC.

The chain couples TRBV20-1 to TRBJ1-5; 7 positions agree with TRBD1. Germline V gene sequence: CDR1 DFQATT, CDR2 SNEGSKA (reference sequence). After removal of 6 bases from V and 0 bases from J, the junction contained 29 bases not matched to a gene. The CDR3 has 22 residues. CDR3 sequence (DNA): TGCAGTGCCGCGGGGGGGTCGACAGGGCCAAACCCCCCGTATTATAGCAATCAGCCCCAGCATTTT. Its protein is CSAAGGSTGPNPPYYSNQPQHF.

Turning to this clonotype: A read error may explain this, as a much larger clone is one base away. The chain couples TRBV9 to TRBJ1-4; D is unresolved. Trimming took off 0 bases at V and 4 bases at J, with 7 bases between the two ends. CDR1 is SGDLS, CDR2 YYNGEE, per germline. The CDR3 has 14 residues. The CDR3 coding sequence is TGTGCCAGCAGCGTAGGGGCGGTTAATGAAAAACTGTTTTTT. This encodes CASSVGAVNEKLFF.